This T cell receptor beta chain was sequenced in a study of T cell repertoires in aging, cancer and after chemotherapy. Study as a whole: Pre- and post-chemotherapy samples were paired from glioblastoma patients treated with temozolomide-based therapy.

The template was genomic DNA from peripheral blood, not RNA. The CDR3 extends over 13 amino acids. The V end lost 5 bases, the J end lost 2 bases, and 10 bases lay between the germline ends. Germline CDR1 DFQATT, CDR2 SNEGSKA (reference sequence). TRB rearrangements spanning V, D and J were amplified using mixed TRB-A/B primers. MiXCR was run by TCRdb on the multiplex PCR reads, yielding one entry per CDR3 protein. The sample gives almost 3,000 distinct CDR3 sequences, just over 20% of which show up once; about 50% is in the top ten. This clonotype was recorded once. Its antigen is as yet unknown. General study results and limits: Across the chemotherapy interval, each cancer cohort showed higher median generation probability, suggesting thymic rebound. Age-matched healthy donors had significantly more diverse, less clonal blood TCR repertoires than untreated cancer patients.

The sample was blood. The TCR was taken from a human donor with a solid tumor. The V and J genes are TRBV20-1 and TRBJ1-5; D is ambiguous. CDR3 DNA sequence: TGCAGTGCTGGGGTTTTAGGCAATCAGCCCCAGCATTTT. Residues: CSAGVLGNQPQHF.